This T cell receptor (beta chain) is from a study of blood T cell repertoires in COVID-19 (TCRdb year 2020). Turning to the overall study: Samples covering the acute and convalescent phases of COVID-19 were provided by collaborators in the United States, Italy and Spain. The prospective study material was composed of cDNA or gDNA derived from T cells, B-cell-depleted T cells, or PBMCs. Subjects who had been exposed to COVID-19, were actively infected with it, or had recovered from it provided the deeply sampled blood TCRbeta repertoires that made up the dataset. The repertoires were released in a freely available public database intended as a resource for research on the immune response to SARS-CoV-2. Samples were obtained from the ongoing ImmuneRACE study (first 160 participants) and from over a thousand subjects provided by 6 global collaborators. Sample metadata almost always included a de-identified subject ID, COVID-19 status, age in years and sex. Where HLA class I and class II types were available, the types were taken from metadata supplied by the sample provider, not from assay-based typing.

Broader findings and caveats from the paper: How much clinical and demographic metadata was included differed by source and by participant, and the metadata was provided uncurated.

In the germline V gene, CDR1 corresponds to KGHSH and CDR2 to LQKENI. From the cysteine up to the phenylalanine, the CDR3 has a length of 14 residues. Solely the CDR3 DNA is kept, with 42 bases framed from the first base. V lost 6 bases and J lost 1 base; the stretch between them is 12 bases long. Worth noting for this clone: What this receptor recognizes is not known. Nothing much larger sits one base from this clone, and base qualities are not available.

The collaborating institutions used their own protocols to collect whole blood in K2EDTA tubes. For TCRbeta analysis, collaborators shipped samples in one of three forms: frozen whole blood, isolated PBMCs, or DNA extracted from either of those sample types. TCRbeta CDR3 regions were amplified from genomic DNA by means of the immunoSEQ Assay, a bias-controlled multiplex PCR. In the authors' own workflow: Within the assay, amplification of reference gene primers was used to estimate how many nucleated cells each sample contained. Sequence reads were collapsed and filtered to measure the absolute abundance of every unique TCRbeta CDR3 rearrangement. For each sample, productive Simpson clonality was calculated by taking the square root of Simpson's diversity index across productive rearrangements. As stored in TCRdb, this immuneACCESS dataset retains in-frame rearrangements with V and J assigned. A fraction of the clones does not appear; measured against another copy, unresolved V genes explain less than half of the discrepancy, and the remainder lacks a known reason. V and J calls and clone size are as listed in that table; D and trimming were resolved from the DNA. Present in this sample are about 160,000 clones, 78% of which were seen just once. Around 14% of the sample belongs to the ten largest clones.

This sequence originates from a woman aged 80 or over with acute or convalescent COVID-19. Sequencing was done on a sample of peripheral blood. The rearrangement combines TRBV18 with TRBJ2-5; a tentative D match to TRBD2 spans 5 bases. The nucleotide sequence reads as follows: TGTGCCAGCTCCCCTGGACTTTCCCAAGAGACCCAGTACTTC. Its translation reads: CASSPGLSQETQYF. When the CDR3 is completed using the reference TRBV18 and TRBJ2-5 genes on either side, the full variable domain is NAGVMQNPRHLVRRRGQEARLRCSPMKGHSHVYWYRQLPEEGLKFMVYLQKENIIDESGMPKERFSAEFPKEGPSILRIQQVVRGDSAAYFCASSPGLSQETQYFGPGTRLLVL.